This TCR beta chain was sequenced during a study of neurological immune-mediated disorders. Trimming removed 1 base at V and 1 base at J, with 5 bases between. Germline assignment: CDR1 SGHDT and CDR2 YYEEEE. CDR3 length: 13 amino acids. Libraries used 2 million unsorted PBMCs kept frozen in RNAlater. Study-level findings and limits: Neither clinical nor MRI features were found to be associated with the multiple sclerosis repertoire cluster.

The cDNA was generated through 5'RACE incorporating 10-nucleotide random UMIs. Over 160 million TCR-beta sequences from 15-18 subjects came out of each sequencing run. MiXCR, run by TCRdb on the 5' RACE reads, gives a single entry per CDR3 protein. The sample includes tens of thousands of distinct CDR3 sequences, 3% to 3.5% seen only once; the top ten take about 3.5%. In its sample, this clonotype was seen many times. Its specificity is unknown. The chain links TRBV5-6 to TRBJ1-1; unclear D gene. The source material was PBMCs. The receptor's source is a man aged 35-49 years with multiple sclerosis. The CDR3 DNA is TGTGCCAGCAGCTTGTCCGCGAACACTGAAGCTTTCTTT. Translated: CASSLSANTEAFF.